The 24 T cell receptor beta chains reported below all come from one sample, sequenced in a study of blood T cell repertoires in COVID-19 (dated by TCRdb to 2018 to 2021). Receptor libraries were prepared by the immunoSEQ multiplex PCR assay. TCRdb provides this immuneACCESS table in a form limited to in-frame rearrangements. Some clones are lacking; in checked studies, under half of them reflect an unresolved V gene, and why the rest are absent is not known. This sample holds around 450,000 clones; about 85% were observed only once. The ten largest clones represent approximately 0.7% of the sample. The sample was PBMCs or T cells enriched from blood (not recorded which). All receptors come from a woman under 30 who had recovered from COVID-19.

The chain joins TRBV13 to TRBJ1-1; D not resolved. V was pared by 2 bases and J by 9 bases, with 7 bases between. The CDR3 loop spans 11 amino acids. CDR1 and CDR2 from the germline V gene are PRHDT and FYEKMQ (reference sequence). CDR3 sequence: CASSLNLQAFF. CDR3 bases: TGTGCCAGCAGCTTAAATCTCCAAGCTTTCTTT.

This sequence joins TRBV6-1 and TRBJ2-7, with a weak D call TRBD2 (5 bases). This CDR3 spans 16 amino acids. V was shortened by 1 base and J by 2 bases, with 15 bases between the two germline ends. Germline lookup yields CDR1 MNHNS and CDR2 SASEGT. The DNA of the CDR3 is TGTGCCAGCAGTGAAGTTATGGCGGGCCCCCCCTACGAGCAGTACTTC. Residues: CASSEVMAGPPYEQYF.

The V and J genes are TRBV24-1 and TRBJ1-2; D gene uncertain. The germline V gene has CDR1 KGHDR and CDR2 SFDVKD. The CDR3 is 12 residues long. V gave up 3 bases and J gave up 11 bases, with 12 bases separating them. CDR3 DNA sequence: TGTGCCACCAGTGATGCGGGTATGAGTTACACCTTC. It specifies CATSDAGMSYTF.

This clone has just one count. V is TRBV5-4 and J is TRBJ2-2; weak D call: TRBD1 (6 bases). The V gene's germline CDR1 is SGHNT and CDR2 YYREEE (reference sequence). This CDR3 has 15 residues. Deletions cut 0 bases from V and 4 bases from J, with 10 bases between. CDR3 nucleotide sequence: TGTGCCAGCAGCTTGGTGGGGGCCCTCACCGGGGAGCTGTTTTTT. Protein sequence: CASSLVGALTGELFF.

This clone has only a few counts. V is TRBV19 and J is TRBJ1-2, with TRBD1 as a possible D gene (6 bases). The CDR3 sequence is 17 residues long. V lost 6 bases to trimming and J lost 0 bases, with 20 bases between them. The V gene's germline CDR1 is LNHDA and CDR2 SQIVND (reference sequence). The CDR3 nucleotides read TGTGCCAGTAGAGGGGACGGAGGACAGAGTACTAACTATGGCTACACCTTC. Translation gives CASRGDGGQSTNYGYTF.

This clone came up once. The chain combines TRBV7-8 with TRBJ1-6, with TRBD1 matching 7 bases. This CDR3 has 15 residues. From germline, CDR1 is SGHVS and CDR2 FQNEAQ. V dropped 3 bases and J dropped 8; count of bases not matched to a gene: 7. CDR3 in amino acids: CASSFHRGEHSPLHF. The CDR3 DNA is TGTGCCAGCAGCTTTCACAGGGGTGAGCATTCACCCCTCCACTTT. The complete variable domain, with remaining parts taken from reference TRBV7-8 and TRBJ1-6, reads GAGVSQSPRYKVAKRGQDVALRCDPISGHVSLFWYQQALGQGPEFLTYFQNEAQLDKSGLPSDRFFAERPEGSVSTLKIQRTQQEDSAVYLCASSFHRGEHSPLHFGNGTRLTVT.

The table lists this clone with a few counts. The gene calls are TRBV30 and TRBJ1-4; 8 bases map to TRBD1. CDR1 is GTSNPN, CDR2 SVGIG, per germline (reference sequence). Losses at the gene ends were 7 bases for V and 7 bases for J; bases not matched to a gene: 11. CDR3 length equals 14 residues. The CDR3 nucleotides are TGTGCCTACCGATGGACAGGGTGGAGTGAAAAACTGTTTTTT. It encodes CAYRWTGWSEKLFF.

In its sample, this clone was seen a few times. This sample includes further DNA sequences coding for the same CDR3. This rearrangement joins TRBV5-4 to TRBJ1-1; 9 nucleotides agree with TRBD1. Germline V gene lookup returns CDR1 SGHNT and CDR2 YYREEE (reference sequence). With V trimmed by 2 bases and J by 5 bases, 4 bases remained unmatched. This CDR3 is 14 amino acids long. The CDR3 protein is CASSLQGASTEAFF. As DNA, the CDR3 is TGTGCCAGCAGCTTACAGGGGGCTTCAACTGAAGCTTTCTTT. The full variable domain, with the rest looked up from reference TRBV5-4 and TRBJ1-1, is ETGVTQSPTHLIKTRGQQVTLRCSSQSGHNTVSWYQQALGQGPQFIFQYYREEENGRGNFPPRFSGLQFPNYSSELNVNALELDDSALYLCASSLQGASTEAFFGQGTRLTVV.

The chain links TRBV6-5 to TRBJ1-5, with 7 bases that match TRBD1. Germline V gene lookup returns CDR1 MNHEY and CDR2 SVGAGI. V shed 8 bases, J shed 5 bases, and the junction held 12 bases outside the gene matches. The CDR3 consists of 15 residues. For the CDR3, the DNA is TGTGCCAGCCAGACAGGGTGGACCGGGGATCAGCCCCAGCATTTT. Its translation: CASQTGWTGDQPQHF.

V gene TRBV5-1 combines with J gene TRBJ1-1, with unresolved D. V lost 1 base and J 0 bases, leaving 10 bases between the germline ends. Germline CDR1 and CDR2: SGHRS and YFSETQ. This CDR3 has 15 residues. This CDR3 is CASSLSSPVNTEAFF. Written as DNA, the CDR3 is TGCGCCAGCAGCTTGAGTTCGCCAGTGAACACTGAAGCTTTCTTT.

This clone is a singleton in its sample. The chain is built from TRBV5-1 and TRBJ2-2; tentatively, D is TRBD1 (5 bases). With 3 bases removed from V and 4 bases from J, the gap between germline ends came to 7 bases. The CDR3 length is 13 residues. The germline V gene encodes CDR1 SGHRS and CDR2 YFSETQ. Here the CDR3 reads CASSSQGTGELFF. The CDR3 DNA is TGCGCCAGCAGCTCCCAGGGCACCGGGGAGCTGTTTTTT.

The chain uses TRBV7-2 and TRBJ1-1; perhaps TRBD1 as D (5 bases). There are 14 residues in the CDR3. V lost 4 bases and J 5 bases, leaving 14 bases between the germline ends. Germline-derived CDR1 and CDR2 are SGHTA and FQGNSA. CDR3 protein: CASSSQHRGTEAFF. DNA for the CDR3: TGTGCCAGCAGCTCTCAACACCGGGGGACTGAAGCTTTCTTT.

The chain carries TRBV19 and TRBJ1-2; the D is unclear. The V gene lost 10 bases and the J gene lost 8 bases, with 17 bases spanning the gap. Germline loops: CDR1 LNHDA, CDR2 SQIVND (reference sequence). The CDR3 has 12 amino acids. Written as DNA, the CDR3 is TGTGCCACTATGGAGGGTTATCTAGGCTACACCTTC. This sequence encodes CATMEGYLGYTF.

The chain carries TRBV11-2 and TRBJ2-4, with D perhaps TRBD1 (5 bases). Trimming left V 1 base short and J 7 bases short, with 8 bases between. The CDR3 runs to 13 residues. Germline CDR1 SGHAT, CDR2 FQNNGV. The DNA for the CDR3 is TGTGCCAGCAGCTTAGGACAGAGCAACATTCAGTACTTC. This sequence encodes CASSLGQSNIQYF.

V usage is TRBV4-2 and J usage is TRBJ2-2; D unclear. Germline values: CDR1 LGHNA, CDR2 YNFKEQ. The CDR3 covers 13 residues. V was clipped by 4 bases and J by 4 bases, with 7 bases between them. This chain's CDR3 is CASSPSSTGELFF. The CDR3 DNA reads TGTGCCAGCAGCCCGTCGAGCACCGGGGAGCTGTTTTTT.

This clone was seen only a few times. The chain carries TRBV28 and TRBJ2-3; TRBD2 might be the D (7 bases). Germline CDR1 MDHEN, CDR2 SYDVKM. V was cut by 7 bases and J by 1 base, with 15 bases left in between. This CDR3 is 15 amino acids long. CDR3 loop: CASTSVGGGTDTQYF. CDR3 nucleotide sequence: TGTGCCAGCACCTCAGTAGGGGGGGGCACAGATACGCAGTATTTT.

Details on this clone: Other DNA sequences in this sample translate to the same CDR3. The V gene is TRBV5-6, the J gene TRBJ1-2; 7 bases line up with TRBD1. CDR1 and CDR2 (germline): SGHDT, YYEEEE. Trimming took 4 bases from V and 2 from J; bases not matched to a gene: 2. The CDR3 covers 13 residues. The CDR3 sequence is CASSPGQNYGYTF. In DNA form, the CDR3 reads TGTGCCAGCAGCCCGGGACAGAACTATGGCTACACCTTC.

The gene calls are TRBV3-1 (or the pseudogene TRBV3-2) and TRBJ1-4, with D tentatively TRBD1 (6 bases). The CDR3 sequence is 13 residues long. Germline lookup yields CDR1 LGHDT and CDR2 YNNKEL (reference sequence). The germline V and J ends were trimmed by 0 bases and 10 bases, with 9 bases remaining between them. The CDR3 loop reads CASSQDRTVKLFF. The CDR3 DNA follows: TGTGCCAGCAGCCAAGATCGGACAGTAAAACTGTTTTTT.

This clone has a single count. The V gene is TRBV11-3, the J gene TRBJ1-2; 11 bases are a match to TRBD1. With V trimmed by 5 bases and J by 6 bases, 2 bases remained unmatched. The germline CDR1 and CDR2 sequences are SGHNT and YENEEA. This CDR3 spans 13 amino acids. The CDR3: CASSRTGGDGYTF. CDR3 DNA sequence: TGTGCCAGCAGCCGGACAGGGGGCGATGGCTACACCTTC.

The J gene is TRBJ2-3, the V gene TRBV3-1 (or the pseudogene TRBV3-2), with 9 bases aligning to TRBD1. The V gene end was trimmed by 4 bases and the J gene end by 5 bases; junction bases not matched to a gene: 7. The CDR3 spans 15 residues. From germline, CDR1 is LGHDT and CDR2 YNNKEL (reference sequence). As DNA, the CDR3 is TGTGCCAGCAGCCGGCGGGGACAGGGTGGAGATACGCAGTATTTT. It yields the protein CASSRRGQGGDTQYF.

V gene TRBV12-5 combines with J gene TRBJ1-1, with no clear D. V lost 1 base to trimming and J lost 7 bases, with 13 bases between them. The CDR3 sequence is 14 residues long. Germline lookup yields CDR1 LGHNT and CDR2 FRNRAP. Written as DNA, the CDR3 is TGTGCTAGTGGTTTGGCCCGGATGCGGGATGAAGCTTTCTTT. It is translated as CASGLARMRDEAFF.

J is TRBJ1-6 and V is TRBV12-5; perhaps TRBD1 as D (5 bases). The CDR3 totals 14 residues. Germline lookup yields CDR1 LGHNT and CDR2 FRNRAP. The germline V and J ends were trimmed by 5 bases and 8 bases, with 13 bases remaining between them. DNA for the CDR3: TGTGCTAGTGGTCCTTCGGGGGGGGATTCACCCCTCCACTTT. This translates into CASGPSGGDSPLHF.

The J gene is TRBJ2-7, the V gene TRBV28; possible D gene TRBD1, 6 bases. Germline V lookup: CDR1 MDHEN, CDR2 SYDVKM. CDR3 length equals 15 residues. V was shortened by 5 bases and J by 0 bases, with 14 bases between the two germline ends. CDR3 loop: CASSLPTGPSYEQYF. CDR3 DNA sequence: TGTGCCAGCAGTCTCCCGACAGGACCCTCCTACGAGCAGTACTTC.

The V gene is TRBV5-8, the J gene TRBJ1-5; 7 nucleotides line up with TRBD1. V trimming: 4 bases; J trimming: 2 bases; junction bases outside the gene matches: 9. The germline CDR1 and CDR2 sequences are SGHTS and YDEGEE. The CDR3 consists of 16 residues. The CDR3 protein is CASSLTGLGGNQPQHF. The CDR3 DNA reads TGTGCCAGCAGCCTGACAGGGTTGGGAGGCAATCAGCCCCAGCATTTT.